Presented here are 25 T cell receptor beta chains from one specimen sequenced in a study of blood T cell repertoires in COVID-19 (TCRdb year 2020). Library construction relied on the immunoSEQ multiplex PCR assay. TCRdb limited this immuneACCESS table to in-frame rearrangements with V and J called. A share of clones is missing; checked studies link under half to unresolved V genes, and the rest is unexplained. In all, the sample holds 330,000 or so clones, and under 95% of those were seen once. The ten largest clones represent 18% of the sample. Sequenced material: PBMCs or T cells enriched from blood (not recorded which). The receptors come from a woman in her thirties who had recovered from COVID-19.

This sequence joins TRBV7-2 and TRBJ2-2, with D unresolved. Germline lookup yields CDR1 SGHTA and CDR2 FQGNSA. The ends were cut back, 5 bases at V and 0 bases at J, with 13 bases in the middle. The CDR3 totals 16 residues. CDR3 loop: CASSATEWTNTGELFF. The CDR3 DNA reads TGTGCCAGCAGCGCAACAGAATGGACGAACACCGGGGAGCTGTTTTTT.

This chain joins TRBV19 and TRBJ1-5; D is uncertain. From germline, CDR1 is LNHDA and CDR2 SQIVND (reference sequence). V lost 3 bases to trimming and J lost 2 bases, with 5 bases between them. The CDR3 contains 13 residues. The CDR3 loop is CASSIRGNQPQHF. The CDR3 coding sequence is TGTGCCAGTAGTATTCGGGGCAATCAGCCCCAGCATTTT.

This clone was counted only a few times. This chain joins TRBV12-3 or TRBV12-4 and TRBJ1-4, with a weak D call TRBD1 (6 bases). This CDR3 has 13 residues. The V gene lost 2 bases and the J gene lost 14 bases, with 15 bases spanning the gap. The CDR3 loop reads CASSLWGEGHLFF. As DNA, the CDR3 is TGTGCCAGCAGTTTATGGGGTGAGGGACATCTGTTTTTT.

The rearrangement links TRBV12-3 or TRBV12-4 to TRBJ1-2; D is possibly TRBD1 (5 bases). Deletions cut 5 bases from V and 8 bases from J, with 15 bases between. The CDR3 covers 13 residues. This CDR3 is CASSRDSPEGYTF. CDR3 nucleotide sequence: TGTGCCAGCAGTCGGGACTCCCCCGAGGGCTACACCTTC.

CDR3 DNA sequence: TGTGCCAGCAGCTTTAGGGCTAGCGGGAGTGGCGGGAATGAGCAGTTCTTC. Translation gives CASSFRASGSGGNEQFF. The chain uses TRBV7-3 and TRBJ2-1, with 10 bases matching TRBD2. Trimming at V came to 3 bases and at J to 7 bases, leaving 12 bases not matched to a gene. The V gene's germline CDR1 is SGHTA and CDR2 FQGTGA. The CDR3 contains 17 residues.

The rearrangement joins TRBV12-3 or TRBV12-4 to TRBJ1-2, with D hard to call. The CDR3 spans 13 residues. The germline V and J ends were trimmed by 3 bases and 5 bases, with 10 bases remaining between them. The CDR3 bases are TGTGCCAGCAGTTTTGAGGGTTTTTATGGCTACACCTTC. This sequence encodes CASSFEGFYGYTF.

The genes are TRBV10-3 and TRBJ2-2; TRBD2 is a possible D gene (6 bases). V lost 10 bases to trimming and J lost 6 bases, with 21 bases between them. The CDR3 runs 15 residues. The germline gives CDR1 ENHRY, CDR2 SYGVKD. The CDR3 DNA sequence: TGTGCCACGAGGGATGACGGAGGAGGGGCCGGGGAGCTGTTTTTT. Encoded protein: CATRDDGGGAGELFF.

The chain uses TRBV29-1 and TRBJ2-7; maybe TRBD1 (6 bases). The CDR3 contains 13 residues. V gave up 1 base and J gave up 4 bases, with 11 bases separating them. Germline CDR1 and CDR2: SQVTM and ANQGSEA. CDR3 coding DNA: TGCAGCGTTGAAGGGGACACCTTATACGAGCAGTACTTC. Residues: CSVEGDTLYEQYF.

The chain has TRBV10-3 and TRBJ1-1; TRBD1 matches 7 bases. The CDR3 length is 13 residues. The germline gives CDR1 ENHRY, CDR2 SYGVKD. The trim removed 10 bases at V and 1 base at J, leaving 6 bases unmatched. The CDR3 region is CATWDSRNTEAFF. The CDR3 DNA follows: TGTGCCACGTGGGACAGCCGGAACACTGAAGCTTTCTTT.

The chain employs TRBV7-9 and TRBJ1-1; 8 nucleotides align to TRBD1. V gave up 1 base and J gave up 3 bases; unmatched junction bases: 7. Germline CDR1 and CDR2: SEHNR and FQNEAQ (reference sequence). The length of the CDR3 is 16 residues. The CDR3 loop reads CASSLVGQGQDTEAFF. The CDR3 DNA sequence: TGTGCCAGCAGCTTAGTTGGACAGGGCCAGGACACTGAAGCTTTCTTT.

This clone was found once. The chain recombines TRBV7-3 with TRBJ2-5; 11 bases align to TRBD2. Per the germline V gene, CDR1 is SGHTA and CDR2 is FQGTGA. The V segment lost 5 bases and the J segment 4 bases; nucleotides outside the gene matches: 6. The CDR3 totals 15 residues. CDR3 sequence reads: CASSNLAGGGETQYF. In nucleotides, the CDR3 is TGTGCCAGCAGCAACCTAGCGGGAGGTGGAGAGACCCAGTACTTC.

CDR3 sequence (DNA): TGTGCCAGCAGTGAAGGAGGACTCACAGATACGCAGTATTTT. Protein sequence: CASSEGGLTDTQYF. V and J are TRBV6-1 and TRBJ2-3; TRBD2 might be the D (5 bases). Germline assignment: CDR1 MNHNS and CDR2 SASEGT. Trimming pared 1 base from V and 2 bases from J, leaving 7 bases between. CDR3 length equals 14 residues.

This clone was observed a handful of times. The CDR3 sequence: CASGGQGLNTEAFF. The CDR3 bases are TGCGCCAGTGGGGGACAGGGGTTAAACACTGAAGCTTTCTTT. The V and J genes are TRBV5-1 and TRBJ1-1; 10 bases are shared with TRBD1. Per germline, CDR1 SGHRS and CDR2 YFSETQ. CDR3 length: 14 residues. Trimming removed 8 bases from V and 2 bases from J; junction bases left unmatched: 6. Full variable domain (rest looked up from reference TRBV5-1 and TRBJ1-1): KAGVTQTPRYLIKTRGQQVTLSCSPISGHRSVSWYQQTPGQGLQFLFEYFSETQRNKGNFPGRFSGRQFSNSRSEMNVSTLELGDSALYLCASGGQGLNTEAFFGQGTRLTVV.

This clone was detected once. V usage is TRBV5-4 and J usage is TRBJ2-5; possible D gene TRBD2, 6 bases. The CDR3 is 15 residues long. Germline V gene sequence: CDR1 SGHNT, CDR2 YYREEE (reference sequence). The germline V and J ends were trimmed by 2 bases and 2 bases, with 13 bases remaining between them. The CDR3 loop is CASSLGGGRQETQYF. For the CDR3, the DNA is TGTGCCAGCAGCTTAGGCGGAGGGAGACAAGAGACCCAGTACTTC. Full variable domain (outside the CDR3, taken from reference TRBV5-4 and TRBJ2-5): ETGVTQSPTHLIKTRGQQVTLRCSSQSGHNTVSWYQQALGQGPQFIFQYYREEENGRGNFPPRFSGLQFPNYSSELNVNALELDDSALYLCASSLGGGRQETQYFGPGTRLLVL.

The rearrangement uses TRBV23-1 and TRBJ1-1; unclear D gene. TRBV23-1 is sorted into the ORF group, with uncertain function. V dropped 4 bases and J dropped 0 bases, with 6 bases sitting between them. This CDR3 contains 13 residues. This CDR3 is CASSLEVNTEAFF. The CDR3 DNA reads TGCGCCAGCAGTCTTGAGGTGAACACTGAAGCTTTCTTT.

In its sample, this clone was seen a few times. The rearrangement uses TRBV7-2 and TRBJ2-7; 10 bases fit TRBD2. The CDR3 is 15 amino acids. V shed 9 bases and J 3 bases; nucleotides not matched to a gene: 11. Germline V gene sequence: CDR1 SGHTA, CDR2 FQGNSA. The chain's CDR3 is CASQYWTSGLYEQYF. CDR3 sequence (DNA): TGTGCCAGTCAATATTGGACTAGCGGCCTCTACGAGCAGTACTTC.

The rearrangement uses TRBV19 and TRBJ2-2; 10 bases are a match to TRBD2. The CDR3 has 14 amino acids. The ends lost 6 bases at V and 8 bases at J; junction bases unmatched: 6. Germline CDR1 is LNHDA and CDR2 is SQIVND (reference sequence). Here the CDR3 DNA reads TGTGCCAGTAGCCGGACTAGCGGTGGGGGGGAGCTGTTTTTT. This codes for CASSRTSGGGELFF.

This chain links TRBV6-2 or TRBV6-3 with TRBJ1-2; D remains unclear. CDR3 length equals 15 residues. The V and J ends lost 2 bases and 4 bases respectively, with 14 bases between them. Germline V gene sequence: CDR1 MNHEY, CDR2 SVGEGT. The CDR3 region is CASSYLAGSGYGYTF. The CDR3 DNA sequence: TGTGCCAGCAGTTACCTCGCGGGGTCCGGCTATGGCTACACCTTC.

This chain joins TRBV20-1 and TRBJ2-7; tentative D call: TRBD1 (6 bases). Germline V gene sequence: CDR1 DFQATT, CDR2 SNEGSKA (reference sequence). This CDR3 is 11 amino acids long. The V gene lost 6 bases and the J gene lost 6 bases, with 12 bases spanning the gap. The CDR3 loop reads CSASQGSEQYF. DNA for the CDR3: TGCAGTGCATCCCAGGGGAGCGAGCAGTACTTC.

The CDR3 DNA sequence: TGTGCCAGCAGCCTAATCAGGGGTGACGAGCAGTACTTC. This gives the protein CASSLIRGDEQYF. This rearrangement joins TRBV27 to TRBJ2-7, with a weak D call TRBD1 (6 bases). The ends were cut back, 6 bases at V and 5 bases at J, with 14 bases in the middle. The CDR3 sequence is 13 residues long. Germline loops: CDR1 MNHEY, CDR2 SMNVEV (reference sequence).

About this clone: At the DNA level, this CDR3 is encoded by other sequences in the same sample as well. CDR3 residues: CASSGRTVQETQYF. In nucleotides, the CDR3 is TGTGCCAGCAGCGGACGGACAGTCCAAGAGACCCAGTACTTC. V usage is TRBV9 and J usage is TRBJ2-5, with a weak D call TRBD1 (6 bases). The CDR3 consists of 14 residues. The V end lost 3 bases, the J end lost 1 base, and 10 bases lay between the germline ends. The germline gives CDR1 SGDLS, CDR2 YYNGEE. Full variable domain (rest looked up from reference TRBV9 and TRBJ2-5): DSGVTQTPKHLITATGQRVTLRCSPRSGDLSVYWYQQSLDQGLQFLIQYYNGEERAKGNILERFSAQQFPDLHSELNLSSLELGDSALYFCASSGRTVQETQYFGPGTRLLVL.

The V and J genes are TRBV3-1 (or the pseudogene TRBV3-2) and TRBJ1-2, with 7 bases identical to TRBD1. Germline V gene sequence: CDR1 LGHDT, CDR2 YNNKEL (reference sequence). This CDR3 spans 15 amino acids. J lost 6 bases, V lost 4 bases, and 11 bases had no gene match. This chain's CDR3 is CASSPDVDRLNGYTF. The CDR3 bases are TGTGCCAGCAGCCCGGACGTGGACAGGTTAAATGGCTACACCTTC.

The chain recombines TRBV30 with TRBJ2-2, with D perhaps matching TRBD1 (6 bases). The CDR3 consists of 14 residues. The germline V gene encodes CDR1 GTSNPN and CDR2 SVGIG (reference sequence). V was trimmed by 3 bases and J by 4 bases, leaving 12 bases between them. CDR3 sequence: CAWRPGHFTGELFF. CDR3 DNA: TGTGCCTGGAGGCCGGGACATTTCACCGGGGAGCTGTTTTTT.

The chain joins TRBV18 to TRBJ2-6, with D uncertain. V lost 4 bases, J lost 0 bases, and 10 bases lay in between. The CDR3 totals 16 residues. The V gene's germline CDR1 is KGHSH and CDR2 LQKENI. CDR3 in DNA: TGTGCCAGCTCACTGTCCGACAACTCTGGGGCCAACGTCCTGACTTTC. This codes for CASSLSDNSGANVLTF.

This chain links TRBV7-2 with TRBJ2-1; possible D gene TRBD2, 5 bases. The V gene's germline CDR1 is SGHTA and CDR2 FQGNSA. The germline V and J ends were trimmed by 5 bases and 1 base, with 15 bases remaining between them. This CDR3 spans 16 amino acids. The CDR3 loop reads CASSHDPDWSYNEQFF. CDR3 nucleotides: TGTGCCAGCAGCCACGACCCGGACTGGTCCTACAATGAGCAGTTCTTC.